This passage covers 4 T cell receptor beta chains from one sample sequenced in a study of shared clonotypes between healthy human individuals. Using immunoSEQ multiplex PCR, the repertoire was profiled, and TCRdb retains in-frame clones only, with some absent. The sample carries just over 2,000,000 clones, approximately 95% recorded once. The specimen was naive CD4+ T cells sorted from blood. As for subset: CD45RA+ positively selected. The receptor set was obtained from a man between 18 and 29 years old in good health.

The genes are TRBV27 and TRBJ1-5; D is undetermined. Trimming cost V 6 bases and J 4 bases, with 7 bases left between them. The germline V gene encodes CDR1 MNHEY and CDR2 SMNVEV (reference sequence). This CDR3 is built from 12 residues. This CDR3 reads CASRAANQPQHF. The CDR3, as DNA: TGTGCCAGCAGGGCAGCGAATCAGCCCCAGCATTTT.

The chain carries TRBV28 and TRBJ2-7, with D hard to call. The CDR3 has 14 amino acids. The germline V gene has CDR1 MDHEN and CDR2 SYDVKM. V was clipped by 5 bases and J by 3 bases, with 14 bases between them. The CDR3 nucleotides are TGTGCCAGCAGTCCCACGGCCAGGCTCTACGAGCAGTACTTC. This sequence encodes CASSPTARLYEQYF. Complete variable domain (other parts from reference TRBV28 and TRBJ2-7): DVKVTQSSRYLVKRTGEKVFLECVQDMDHENMFWYRQDPGLGLRLIYFSYDVKMKEKGDIPEGYSVSREKKERFSLILESASTNQTSMYLCASSPTARLYEQYFGPGTRLTVT.

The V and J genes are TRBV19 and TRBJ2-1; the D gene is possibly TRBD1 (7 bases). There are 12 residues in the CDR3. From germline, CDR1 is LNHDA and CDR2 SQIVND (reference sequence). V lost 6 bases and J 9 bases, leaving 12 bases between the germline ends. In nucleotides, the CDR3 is TGTGCCAGTAGCCCCCAGGGGGGTGAGCAGTTCTTC. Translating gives CASSPQGGEQFF.

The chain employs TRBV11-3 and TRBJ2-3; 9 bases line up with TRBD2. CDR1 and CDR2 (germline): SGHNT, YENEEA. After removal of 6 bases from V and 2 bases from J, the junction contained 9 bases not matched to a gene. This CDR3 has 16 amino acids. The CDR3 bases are TGTGCCAGCAGTTCGGGTAGCGGGGGCTACACAGATACGCAGTATTTT. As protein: CASSSGSGGYTDTQYF.